This T cell receptor (beta chain) comes out of a study of cytotoxic CD8 clonotypes in ibrutinib-treated CLL. Overall study: Once patients had received a median approximately twelve months of treatment, range 6 to 36, response samples were obtained.

CDR1 is SEHNR, CDR2 FQNEAQ, per germline (reference sequence). The V and J ends lost 5 bases and 0 bases, in that order; junction bases with no gene match: 6. The CDR3 runs 16 residues. To note about this clone: Its matching antigen is unknown.

Method: immunoSEQ multiplex PCR; TCRdb's copy keeps in-frame clones and lacks some. The table shows about 50,000 clones, with 54% occurring only once. Study conclusions and caveats: Clonality grew at ibrutinib response; at progression, it decreased back toward baseline.

The sequenced sample was PBMCs, obtained at disease progression, from a patient treated with ibrutinib. This TCR came from a human donor with chronic lymphocytic leukemia. J is TRBJ1-4 and V is TRBV7-9; 7 bases map to TRBD1. The CDR3 region has the DNA TGTGCCAGCAGCCGTGGACAGGCGGCAACTAATGAAAAACTGTTTTTT. Its protein product is CASSRGQAATNEKLFF.